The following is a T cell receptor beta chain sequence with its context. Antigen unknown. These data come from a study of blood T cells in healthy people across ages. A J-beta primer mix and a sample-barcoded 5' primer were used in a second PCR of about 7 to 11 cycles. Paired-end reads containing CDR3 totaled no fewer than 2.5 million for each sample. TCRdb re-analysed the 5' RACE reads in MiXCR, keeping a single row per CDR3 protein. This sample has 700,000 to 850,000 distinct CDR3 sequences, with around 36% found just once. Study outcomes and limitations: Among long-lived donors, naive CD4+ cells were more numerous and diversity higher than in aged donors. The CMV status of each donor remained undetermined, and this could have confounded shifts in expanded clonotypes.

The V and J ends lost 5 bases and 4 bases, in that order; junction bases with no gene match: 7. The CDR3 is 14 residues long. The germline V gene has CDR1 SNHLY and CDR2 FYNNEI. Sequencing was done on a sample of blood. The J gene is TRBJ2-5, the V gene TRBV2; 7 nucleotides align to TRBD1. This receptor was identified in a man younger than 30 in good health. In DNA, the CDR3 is TGTGCCAGCAGTCCAGGACAGGCGCGAGAGACCCAGTACTTC. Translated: CASSPGQARETQYF.